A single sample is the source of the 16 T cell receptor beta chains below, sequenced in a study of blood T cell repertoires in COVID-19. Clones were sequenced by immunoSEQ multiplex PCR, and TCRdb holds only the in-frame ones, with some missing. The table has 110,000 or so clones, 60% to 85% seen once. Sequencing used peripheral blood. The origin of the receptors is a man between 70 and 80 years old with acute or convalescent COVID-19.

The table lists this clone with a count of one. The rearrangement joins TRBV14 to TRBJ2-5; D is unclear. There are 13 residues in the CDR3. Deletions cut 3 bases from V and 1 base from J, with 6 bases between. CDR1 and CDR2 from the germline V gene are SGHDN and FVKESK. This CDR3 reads CASSQNSQETQYF. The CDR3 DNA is TGTGCCAGCAGCCAGAACAGCCAAGAGACCCAGTACTTC.

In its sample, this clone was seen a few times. CDR3 sequence: CASSVSTATNEKLFF. The CDR3 DNA reads as TGTGCCAGCAGCGTTAGCACCGCAACTAATGAAAAACTGTTTTTT. This chain connects TRBV9 to TRBJ1-4; D not resolved. The CDR3 spans 15 residues. With 2 bases removed from V and 0 bases from J, the gap between germline ends came to 8 bases. Germline lookup yields CDR1 SGDLS and CDR2 YYNGEE. The whole variable domain, filled in from reference TRBV9 and TRBJ1-4, reads DSGVTQTPKHLITATGQRVTLRCSPRSGDLSVYWYQQSLDQGLQFLIQYYNGEERAKGNILERFSAQQFPDLHSELNLSSLELGDSALYFCASSVSTATNEKLFFGSGTQLSVL.

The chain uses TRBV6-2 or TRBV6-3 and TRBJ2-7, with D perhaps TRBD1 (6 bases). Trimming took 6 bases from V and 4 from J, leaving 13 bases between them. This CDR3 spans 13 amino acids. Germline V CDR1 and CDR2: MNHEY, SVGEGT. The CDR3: CASSRTGTYEQYF. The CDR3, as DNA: TGTGCCAGCAGCCGCACAGGGACATACGAGCAGTACTTC.

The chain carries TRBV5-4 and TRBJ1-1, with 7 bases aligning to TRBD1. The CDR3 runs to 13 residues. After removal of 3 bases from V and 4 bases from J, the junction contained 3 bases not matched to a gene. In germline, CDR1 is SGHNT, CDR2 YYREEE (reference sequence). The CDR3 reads CASSSTGVTEAFF. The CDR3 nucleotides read TGTGCCAGCAGCTCCACAGGGGTCACTGAAGCTTTCTTT.

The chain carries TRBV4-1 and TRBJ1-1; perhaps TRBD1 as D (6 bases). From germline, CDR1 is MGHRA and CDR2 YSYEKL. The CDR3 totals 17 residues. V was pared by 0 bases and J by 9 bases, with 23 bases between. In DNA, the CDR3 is TGCGCCAGCAGCCAAGAGGTCCTACAGGGATTCCGCGAGAAAGCTTTCTTT. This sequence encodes CASSQEVLQGFREKAFF.

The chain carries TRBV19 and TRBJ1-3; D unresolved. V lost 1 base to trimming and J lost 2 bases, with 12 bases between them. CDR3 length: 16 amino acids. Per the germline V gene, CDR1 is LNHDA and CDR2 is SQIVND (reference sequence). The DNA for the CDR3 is TGTGCCAGTAGTATAGTACCAGGTGAAGCTGGAAACACCATATATTTT. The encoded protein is CASSIVPGEAGNTIYF.

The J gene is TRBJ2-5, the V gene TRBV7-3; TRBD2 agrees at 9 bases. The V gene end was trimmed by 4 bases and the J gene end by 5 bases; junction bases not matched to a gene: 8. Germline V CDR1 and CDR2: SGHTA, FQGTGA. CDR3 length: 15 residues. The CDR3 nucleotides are TGTGCCAGCAGCTGGAGCGGGGGGCTGGTGGAGACCCAGTACTTC. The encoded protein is CASSWSGGLVETQYF.

CDR3 bases: TGCGCCAGCAGCTTGGAACTAGCCGGCACCGGGGAGCTGTTTTTT. Its translation: CASSLELAGTGELFF. The chain couples TRBV5-1 to TRBJ2-2; weak D call: TRBD2 (6 bases). This CDR3 has 15 amino acids. Trimming removed 0 bases at V and 4 bases at J, with 10 bases between. Per the germline V gene, CDR1 is SGHRS and CDR2 is YFSETQ.

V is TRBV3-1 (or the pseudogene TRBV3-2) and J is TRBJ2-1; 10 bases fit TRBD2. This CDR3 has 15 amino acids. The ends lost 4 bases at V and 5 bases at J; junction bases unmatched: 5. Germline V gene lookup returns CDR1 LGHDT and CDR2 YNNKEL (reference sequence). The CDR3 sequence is CASSLGTSVNNEQFF. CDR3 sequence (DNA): TGTGCCAGCAGCCTCGGGACTAGCGTAAACAATGAGCAGTTCTTC.

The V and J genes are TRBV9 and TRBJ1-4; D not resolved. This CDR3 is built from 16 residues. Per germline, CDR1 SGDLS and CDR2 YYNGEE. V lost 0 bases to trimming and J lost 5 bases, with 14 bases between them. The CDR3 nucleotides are TGTGCCAGCAGCGTAGACCAAAGGGAGGGAAATGAAAAACTGTTTTTT. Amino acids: CASSVDQREGNEKLFF.

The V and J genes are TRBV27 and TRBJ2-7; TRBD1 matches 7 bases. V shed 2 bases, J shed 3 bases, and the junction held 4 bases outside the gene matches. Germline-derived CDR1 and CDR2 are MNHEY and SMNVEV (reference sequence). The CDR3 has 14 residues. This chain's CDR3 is CASSLQGGGYEQYF. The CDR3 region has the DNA TGTGCCAGCAGTTTACAAGGGGGCGGCTACGAGCAGTACTTC.

The CDR3 DNA sequence: TGTGCCACCAGTGATTCCAGGGTTGCCGGGGAGCTGTTTTTT. Translation gives CATSDSRVAGELFF. The chain is built from TRBV24-1 and TRBJ2-2; perhaps TRBD1 as D (5 bases). Trimming stripped 2 bases from V and 6 bases from J, with 9 bases between. The CDR3 is 14 amino acids. Germline CDR1 KGHDR, CDR2 SFDVKD.

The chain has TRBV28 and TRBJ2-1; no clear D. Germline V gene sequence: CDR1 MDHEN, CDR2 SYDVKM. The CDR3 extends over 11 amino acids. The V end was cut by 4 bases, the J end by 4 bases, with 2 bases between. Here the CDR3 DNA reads TGTGCCAGCAGTTCTTACAATGAGCAGTTCTTC. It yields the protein CASSSYNEQFF.

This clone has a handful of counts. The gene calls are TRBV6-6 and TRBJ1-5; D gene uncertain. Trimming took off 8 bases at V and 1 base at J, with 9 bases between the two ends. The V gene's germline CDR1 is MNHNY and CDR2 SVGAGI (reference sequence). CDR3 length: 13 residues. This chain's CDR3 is CASGLRSNQPQHF. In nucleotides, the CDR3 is TGTGCCAGCGGATTGAGGAGCAATCAGCCCCAGCATTTT.

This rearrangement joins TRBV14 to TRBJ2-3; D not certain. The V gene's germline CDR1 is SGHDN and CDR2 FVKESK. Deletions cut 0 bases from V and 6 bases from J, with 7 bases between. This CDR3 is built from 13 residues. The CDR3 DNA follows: TGTGCCAGCAGCCAAGATCTTTCCGATACGCAGTATTTT. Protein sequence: CASSQDLSDTQYF. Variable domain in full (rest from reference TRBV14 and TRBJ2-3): EAGVTQFPSHSVIEKGQTVTLRCDPISGHDNLYWYRRVMGKEIKFLLHFVKESKQDESGMPNNRFLAERTGGTYSTLKVQPAELEDSGVYFCASSQDLSDTQYFGPGTRLTVL.

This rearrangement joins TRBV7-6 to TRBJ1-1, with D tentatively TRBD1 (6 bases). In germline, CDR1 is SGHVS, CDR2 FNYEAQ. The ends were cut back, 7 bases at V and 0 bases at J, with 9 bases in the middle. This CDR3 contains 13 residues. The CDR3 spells CASKGHLNTEAFF. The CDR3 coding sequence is TGTGCCAGCAAGGGACACCTGAACACTGAAGCTTTCTTT. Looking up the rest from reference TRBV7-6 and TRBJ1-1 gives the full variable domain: GAGVSQSPRYKVTKRGQDVALRCDPISGHVSLYWYRQALGQGPEFLTYFNYEAQQDKSGLPNDRFSAERPEGSISTLTIQRTEQRDSAMYRCASKGHLNTEAFFGQGTRLTVV.